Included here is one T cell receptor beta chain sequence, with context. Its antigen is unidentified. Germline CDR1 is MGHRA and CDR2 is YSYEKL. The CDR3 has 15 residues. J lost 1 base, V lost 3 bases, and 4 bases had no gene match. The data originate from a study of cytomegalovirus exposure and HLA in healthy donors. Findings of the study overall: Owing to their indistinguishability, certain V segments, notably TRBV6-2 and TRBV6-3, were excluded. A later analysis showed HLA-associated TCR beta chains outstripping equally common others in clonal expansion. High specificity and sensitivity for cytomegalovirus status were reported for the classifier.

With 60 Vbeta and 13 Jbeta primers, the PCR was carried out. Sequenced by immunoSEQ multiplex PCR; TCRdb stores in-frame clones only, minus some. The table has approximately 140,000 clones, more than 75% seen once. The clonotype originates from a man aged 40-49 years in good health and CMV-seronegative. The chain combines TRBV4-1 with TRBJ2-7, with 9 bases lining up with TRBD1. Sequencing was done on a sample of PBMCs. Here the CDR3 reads CASSHGQGPSYEQYF. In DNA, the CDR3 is TGCGCCAGCAGCCACGGACAGGGGCCTTCCTACGAGCAGTACTTC.